This T cell receptor beta chain was sequenced for a study of vaccination effects on CD4 cells after COVID-19. Study overall: Samples were taken post-vaccine, and their median timing was 72 days after the second dose.

Sequenced by immunoSEQ multiplex PCR; TCRdb stores in-frame clones only, minus some. The table has approximately 70,000 clones, roughly four fifths seen once. Broader study findings: In the late period after vaccination, infection- and vaccine-induced clones contracted markedly.

Comment on this clone: Its antigen is unknown.

The CDR3 sequence is 13 residues long. Trimming took off 5 bases at V and 7 bases at J, with 14 bases between the two ends. Germline assignment: CDR1 SGHTA and CDR2 FQGNSA. Antigen-specific CD4+ T cells expanded by the ViraFEST assay with viral peptide pools were then sequenced. Upon completion of 10 to 11 days in culture, CD4+ T cells were isolated. Either the mRNA-1273 or the BNT162b2 vaccine was given to participants as two doses. Vaccine recipients had no previous SARS-CoV-2 infection; their nucleocapsid antibodies were negative. The chain uses TRBV7-2 and TRBJ2-5; D gene ambiguous. Here the sequenced sample was CD4+ T cells from PBMCs cultured with HCoV-229E spike peptides, taken after COVID-19 vaccination. This TCR came from a human donor who received a COVID-19 vaccine. This CDR3 reads CASSHPEKGTQYF. In DNA form, the CDR3 reads TGTGCCAGCAGCCACCCAGAGAAGGGGACCCAGTACTTC.